What follows describes a single T cell receptor beta chain. The specificity of this receptor is unknown. Nothing much larger sits one base from this clone, and base qualities are not available. Trimming costs V 2 bases and J 5 bases, and their ends lie 20 bases apart. CDR1 and CDR2 are drawn from the germline V gene: SGHVS, FQNEAQ. The CDR3, cysteine through phenylalanine, is 17 amino acids long. The CDR3 DNA has 51 bases and is translated from base 1. What this sample's treatment or condition label stands for: roughly nine-day PBMC culture with coronavirus spike peptide pools or control peptides (ViraFEST assay). The ViraFEST assay was used in the study, in which antigen-specific T cells were expanded with peptide pools and expanded clonotypes were subsequently identified by TCR sequencing. The convalescent patients' positive SARS-CoV-2 PCR tests were from March to December 2020, which was before the Alpha, Beta and Delta variants emerged in the United States. Approximately 1.8 million PBMCs per well were cultured in IMDM with roughly 5% human AB serum and about 9.7 IU/ml IL-2, plus 10 ug/ml peptide pools. On days 3 and 7, half of the culture medium was replaced with fresh IL-2-containing medium. Once the cells had been in culture for over nine days, the EasySep CD4+ T cell isolation kit was used to isolate CD4+ T cells by negative selection. PBMCs were separated from whole blood using Ficoll-Paque Plus gradient centrifugation and then either used fresh or cryopreserved at -140C. In general, triplicate wells were set up for every culture condition.

These data originate in a study of vaccination and CD4 T cells after COVID-19 (dated by TCRdb to between 2022 and 2023). For context, the study as a whole: SARS-CoV-2 positivity had been established in the convalescent patients by nasal swab PCR, and mild disease was recorded in eight to ten of these patients and severe disease in one. In the convalescent cohort there were six males and four females, among whom were two Hispanic individuals, seven Caucasians, two Asians and one multiracial person. Two doses of either the Pfizer-BioNTech BNT162b2 vaccine (n=8) or the Moderna mRNA-1273 vaccine (n=2) were administered to participants. Post-COVID blood samples from convalescent patients were collected a median of about 100 days after diagnosis, with a range of 35 to 161 days. Post-vaccine blood samples were collected a median of around 70 days after the second vaccine dose, ranging from about 13 to 241 days. For stimulating the cultures, overlapping spike peptide pools were used, derived from SARS-CoV-2 as well as from the common cold coronaviruses HCoV-NL63, HCoV-OC43 and HCoV-229E. As controls, cultures received a CEFX viral epitope pool (the positive control), an HIV-1 Nef peptide pool (the negative control), or no peptide at all. The spike-specific CD4+ TCR repertoire was compared before and after mRNA vaccination in 10 to 11 COVID-19 convalescent patients and a handful of infection-naive healthy vaccine recipients. Overall study results and their limits: The median number of SARS-CoV-2-reactive clonotypes rose from around 20 after infection to some 37 after vaccination, but the change was not significant. Among convalescent patients, a median about 86% of the SARS-CoV-2-reactive clones seen after vaccination appeared only after vaccination, which suggests priming specific to the vaccine. Of the vaccine-specific clones found in convalescent patients, nearly all (304 of 307) were mono-reactive for SARS-CoV-2 spike instead of being cross-reactive with common cold coronaviruses. Relatively few convalescent patients were included in the study, and early timepoints after natural infection were not analyzed.

To prepare the library, PCR was applied. TCR sequencing of DNA from cultured CD4+ T cells used the Oncomine TCR Beta short-read assay at the Johns Hopkins FTIC core. Genomic DNA was extracted from the cultured CD4+ T cells with the QIAamp micro DNA kit. Oncomine TCR Beta libraries made from cultured CD4+ T cells were pooled using unique dual indexes and sequenced on an Illumina iSeq 100. Per the source publication's procedure: Non-productive sequences were filtered out, and CDR3s that did not start with C, did not end with F or W, or were shorter than 7 amino acids were discarded. Antigen-specific clonotypes were identified using the MANAFEST web application through comparison of peptide-stimulated wells with reference and other culture wells. An FDR below 0.05, an odds ratio above 5, and a productive frequency above 0.1% in at least two of three replicate wells were required for clones to be considered positive. A clonotype was classed as cross-reactive if the clonotype showed significant expansion both in SARS-CoV-2 spike wells and in at least one common cold coronavirus spike condition. CDR3 homology was assessed with Levenshtein distances (stringdist) and unrooted phylogenetic trees (ape) in R version 3.6.1. TCRdb handled the public reads itself, with Q25 trimming in fastp and clone calling in MiXCR, and kept productive beta chains. Records with the same CDR3 protein are collapsed into one entry carrying the most frequent genes and DNA. TCRdb, rather than the study authors, made the V and J calls. In this sample the table shows roughly 14,000 distinct CDR3 sequences, about 40% of which occur a single time. The ten most abundant clones make up about a fifth of the sample.

This clonotype originated in a human donor who had recovered from COVID-19. Recombination joined TRBV7-8 with TRBJ2-3; a weak D assignment points to TRBD2 (5 bases agree). The sample here was CD4+ T cells from blood, cultured in vitro, taken before SARS-CoV-2 vaccination. The DNA sequence is TGTGCCAGCAGCTTATTCAGGACCGGCAACCGGGGAGATACGCAGTATTTT. Its coded protein is CASSLFRTGNRGDTQYF.